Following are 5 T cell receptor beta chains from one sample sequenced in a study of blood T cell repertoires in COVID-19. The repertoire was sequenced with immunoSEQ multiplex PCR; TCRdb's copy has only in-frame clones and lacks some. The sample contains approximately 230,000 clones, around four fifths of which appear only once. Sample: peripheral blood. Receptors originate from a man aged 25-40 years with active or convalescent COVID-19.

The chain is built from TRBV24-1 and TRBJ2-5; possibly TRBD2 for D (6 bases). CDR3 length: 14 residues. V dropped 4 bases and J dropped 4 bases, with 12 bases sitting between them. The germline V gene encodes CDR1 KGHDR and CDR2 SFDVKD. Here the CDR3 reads CATSDPGGTETQYF. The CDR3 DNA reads TGTGCCACCAGTGACCCCGGAGGGACAGAGACCCAGTACTTC.

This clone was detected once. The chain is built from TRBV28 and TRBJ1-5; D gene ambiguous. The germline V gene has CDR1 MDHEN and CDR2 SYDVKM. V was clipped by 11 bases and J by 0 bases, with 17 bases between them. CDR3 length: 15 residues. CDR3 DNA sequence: TGTGCCGCCGCCCTCGGAGGTGTTAGCAATCAGCCCCAGCATTTT. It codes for CAAALGGVSNQPQHF.

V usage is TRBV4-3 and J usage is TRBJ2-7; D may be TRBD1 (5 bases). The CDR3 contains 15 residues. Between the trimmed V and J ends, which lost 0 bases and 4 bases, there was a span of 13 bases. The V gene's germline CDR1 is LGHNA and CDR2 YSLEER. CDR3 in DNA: TGCGCCAGCAGCCAAGAGTACGGCAGACAGTACGAGCAGTACTTC. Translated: CASSQEYGRQYEQYF.

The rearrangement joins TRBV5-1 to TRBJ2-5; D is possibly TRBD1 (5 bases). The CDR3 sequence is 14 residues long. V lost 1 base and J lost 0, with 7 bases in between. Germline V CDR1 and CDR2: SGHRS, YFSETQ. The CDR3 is CASSLLGDQETQYF. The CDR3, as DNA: TGCGCCAGCAGCTTGTTAGGGGACCAAGAGACCCAGTACTTC. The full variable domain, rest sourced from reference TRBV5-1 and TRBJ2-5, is KAGVTQTPRYLIKTRGQQVTLSCSPISGHRSVSWYQQTPGQGLQFLFEYFSETQRNKGNFPGRFSGRQFSNSRSEMNVSTLELGDSALYLCASSLLGDQETQYFGPGTRLLVL.

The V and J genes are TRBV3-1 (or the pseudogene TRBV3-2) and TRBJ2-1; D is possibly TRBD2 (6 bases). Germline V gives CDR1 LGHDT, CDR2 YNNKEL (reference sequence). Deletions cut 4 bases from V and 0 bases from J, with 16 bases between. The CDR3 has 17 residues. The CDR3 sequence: CASSPTLTRGSYNEQFF. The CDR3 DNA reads TGTGCCAGCAGCCCCACCCTTACGCGGGGCTCCTACAATGAGCAGTTCTTC.